This note documents a single TCR beta chain sequence. The entry originates in a study of blood T cell repertoires in COVID-19. The CDR3 spans 14 residues. Germline V gene sequence: CDR1 SGHRS, CDR2 YFSETQ. The V gene end was trimmed by 3 bases and the J gene end by 6 bases; junction bases not matched to a gene: 3. Sequencing used immunoSEQ multiplex PCR; TCRdb keeps in-frame clones, though not all of them. The table lists some 130,000 clones, around 79% of them singletons. V and J are TRBV5-1 and TRBJ2-1; 10 bases align to TRBD2. Sequenced: peripheral blood. The sequence came from a man of 80 years or more with acute or convalescent COVID-19. The CDR3 loop reads CASSWSGGANEQFF. CDR3 nucleotides: TGCGCCAGCAGCTGGAGCGGGGGGGCCAATGAGCAGTTCTTC.